Reported below is one TCR beta chain. Only in-frame clones appear in the TCRdb table, and some are missing; sequencing was by immunoSEQ multiplex PCR. The sample includes approximately 310,000 clones, 80% to 90% seen only once; the top ten take 2.2%. The sample is drawn from a study of blood T cell repertoires in COVID-19. Study at large: Acute and convalescent COVID-19 specimens originated in the United States, Italy and Spain. PBMCs, B-cell-depleted T cells, or T cells were the source of the cDNA or gDNA that made up the material.

Researchers sorted participants into cohorts using their self-reported clinical history. Donors in Cohort 3 who had recovered were those with two negative PCRs, healthcare professional clearance, or resolution of their symptoms. The specimen sequenced was PBMCs or T cells enriched from blood (not recorded which). This clonotype originated in a man in his thirties or forties who had recovered from COVID-19.

CDR3 coding DNA: TGTGCCAGCAGCTTAGAGGAGACGGGAGATACGCAGTATTTT. It specifies CASSLEETGDTQYF. V gene TRBV7-9 combines with J gene TRBJ2-3; no reliable D call. CDR1 is SEHNR, CDR2 FQNEAQ, per germline (reference sequence). Trimming removed 1 base from V and 5 bases from J, with 10 bases in between. The CDR3 runs to 14 residues.